This T cell receptor beta chain comes out of a study of cytomegalovirus exposure and HLA in healthy donors. Study overall: The early release's HLA-typed donors yielded 65 million to 85 million unique TCRs. Study findings and constraints: The classifier, whose performance was assessed in both the original and validation cohorts, reportedly diagnosed cytomegalovirus status with high specificity and sensitivity.

As regards this clone: Antigen unknown.

The PCR used 60 Vbeta and 13 Jbeta primers. Data came from immunoSEQ multiplex PCR; TCRdb stores just in-frame clones and leaves some out. The sample lists some 150,000 clones, approximately 79% seen once, with 5.5% to 8.5% in the top ten. In nominal health when sampled, donors likely had unrecorded immune exposures nonetheless. This CDR3 region has 11 residues. Germline CDR1 reads MGHDK; CDR2 reads SYGVNS. V trimming: 6 bases; J trimming: 9 bases; junction bases outside the gene matches: 1. The sequence was obtained from a woman between 45 and 60 years old in good health and CMV-seropositive. Sequencing was carried out using PBMCs. The chain has TRBV25-1 and TRBJ2-2; 7 positions match TRBD1. The CDR3 DNA is TGTGCCAGCAGCAGGGGGTGGGAGCTGTTTTTT. Amino acid sequence: CASSRGWELFF.